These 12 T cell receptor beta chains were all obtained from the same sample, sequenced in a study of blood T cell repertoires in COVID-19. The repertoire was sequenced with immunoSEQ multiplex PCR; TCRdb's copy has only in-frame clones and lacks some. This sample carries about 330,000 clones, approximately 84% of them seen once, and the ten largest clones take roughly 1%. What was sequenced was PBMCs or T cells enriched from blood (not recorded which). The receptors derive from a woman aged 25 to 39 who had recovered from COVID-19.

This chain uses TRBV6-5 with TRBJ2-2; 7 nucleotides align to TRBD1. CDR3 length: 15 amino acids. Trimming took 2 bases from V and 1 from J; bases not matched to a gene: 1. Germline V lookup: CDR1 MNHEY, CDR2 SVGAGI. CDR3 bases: TGTGCCAGCAGTTACGGACAGGTGAACACCGGGGAGCTGTTTTTT. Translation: CASSYGQVNTGELFF.

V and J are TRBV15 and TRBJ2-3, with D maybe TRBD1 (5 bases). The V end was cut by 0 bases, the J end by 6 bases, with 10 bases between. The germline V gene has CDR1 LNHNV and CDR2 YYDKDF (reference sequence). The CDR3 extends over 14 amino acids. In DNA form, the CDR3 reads TGTGCCACCAGCAGAGACAGGGTAGGGGATACGCAGTATTTT. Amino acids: CATSRDRVGDTQYF.

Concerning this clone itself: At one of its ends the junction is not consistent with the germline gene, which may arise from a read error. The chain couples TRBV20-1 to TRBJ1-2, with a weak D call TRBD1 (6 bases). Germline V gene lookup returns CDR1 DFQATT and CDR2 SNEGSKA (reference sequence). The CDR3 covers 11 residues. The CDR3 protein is CSAIFGQTVRF. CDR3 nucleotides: TGCAGTGCTATCTTCGGACAGACCGTCAGGTTC.

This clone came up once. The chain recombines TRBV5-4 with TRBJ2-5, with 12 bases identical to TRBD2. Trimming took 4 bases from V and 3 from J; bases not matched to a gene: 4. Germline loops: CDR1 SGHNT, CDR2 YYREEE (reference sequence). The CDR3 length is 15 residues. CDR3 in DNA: TGTGCCAGCAGCCTGAGACTAGCGGGGGAAGAGACCCAGTACTTC. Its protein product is CASSLRLAGEETQYF.

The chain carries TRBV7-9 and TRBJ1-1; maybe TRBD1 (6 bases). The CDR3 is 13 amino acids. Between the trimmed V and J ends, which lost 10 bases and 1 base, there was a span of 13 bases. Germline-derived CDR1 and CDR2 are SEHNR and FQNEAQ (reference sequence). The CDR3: CANRQASNTEAFF. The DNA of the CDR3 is TGTGCCAACCGACAGGCCTCGAACACTGAAGCTTTCTTT.

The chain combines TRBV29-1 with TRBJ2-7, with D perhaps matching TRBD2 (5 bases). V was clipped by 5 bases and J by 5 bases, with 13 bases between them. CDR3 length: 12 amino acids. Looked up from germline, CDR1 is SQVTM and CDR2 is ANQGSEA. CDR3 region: CSVLLGRHEQYF. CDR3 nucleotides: TGCAGCGTTTTATTAGGGAGACACGAGCAGTACTTC.

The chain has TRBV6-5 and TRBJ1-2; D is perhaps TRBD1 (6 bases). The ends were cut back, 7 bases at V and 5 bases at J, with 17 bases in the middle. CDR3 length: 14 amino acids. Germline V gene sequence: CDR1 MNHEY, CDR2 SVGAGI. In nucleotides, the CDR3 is TGTGCCAGCACCCCAGGGGTGGTTGGATATGGCTACACCTTC. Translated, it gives CASTPGVVGYGYTF.

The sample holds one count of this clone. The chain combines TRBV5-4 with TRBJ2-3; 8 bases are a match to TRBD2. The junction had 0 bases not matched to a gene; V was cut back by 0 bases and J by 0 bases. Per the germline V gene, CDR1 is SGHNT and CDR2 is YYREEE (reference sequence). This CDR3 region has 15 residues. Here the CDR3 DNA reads TGTGCCAGCAGCTTGGGACTAGCGAGCACAGATACGCAGTATTTT. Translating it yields CASSLGLASTDTQYF.

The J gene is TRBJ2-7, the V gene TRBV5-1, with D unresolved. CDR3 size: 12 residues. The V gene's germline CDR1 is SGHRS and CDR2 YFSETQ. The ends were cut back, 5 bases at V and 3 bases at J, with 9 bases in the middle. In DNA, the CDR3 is TGCGCCAGCAGTCGGGTTGGCTACGAGCAGTACTTC. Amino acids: CASSRVGYEQYF.

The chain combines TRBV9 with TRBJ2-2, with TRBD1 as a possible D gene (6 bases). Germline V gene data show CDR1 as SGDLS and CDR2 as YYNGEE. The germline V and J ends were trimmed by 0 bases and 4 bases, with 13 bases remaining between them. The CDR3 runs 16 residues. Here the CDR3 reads CASSVDYRVPTGELFF. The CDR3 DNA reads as TGTGCCAGCAGCGTAGACTACAGGGTCCCCACCGGGGAGCTGTTTTTT. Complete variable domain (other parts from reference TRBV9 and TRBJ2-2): DSGVTQTPKHLITATGQRVTLRCSPRSGDLSVYWYQQSLDQGLQFLIQYYNGEERAKGNILERFSAQQFPDLHSELNLSSLELGDSALYFCASSVDYRVPTGELFFGEGSRLTVL.

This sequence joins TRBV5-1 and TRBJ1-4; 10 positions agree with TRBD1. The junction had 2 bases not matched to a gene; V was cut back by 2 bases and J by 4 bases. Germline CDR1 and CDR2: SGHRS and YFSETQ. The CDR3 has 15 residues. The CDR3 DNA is TGCGCCAGCAGCTTAGGGACAGGGGTTAATGAAAAACTGTTTTTT. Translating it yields CASSLGTGVNEKLFF.

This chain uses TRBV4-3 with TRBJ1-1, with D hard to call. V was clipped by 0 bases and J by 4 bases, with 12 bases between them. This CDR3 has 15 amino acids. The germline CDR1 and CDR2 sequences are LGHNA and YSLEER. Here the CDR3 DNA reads TGCGCCAGCAGCCAAGATAGGTGGGGAGGCACTGAAGCTTTCTTT. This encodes CASSQDRWGGTEAFF.